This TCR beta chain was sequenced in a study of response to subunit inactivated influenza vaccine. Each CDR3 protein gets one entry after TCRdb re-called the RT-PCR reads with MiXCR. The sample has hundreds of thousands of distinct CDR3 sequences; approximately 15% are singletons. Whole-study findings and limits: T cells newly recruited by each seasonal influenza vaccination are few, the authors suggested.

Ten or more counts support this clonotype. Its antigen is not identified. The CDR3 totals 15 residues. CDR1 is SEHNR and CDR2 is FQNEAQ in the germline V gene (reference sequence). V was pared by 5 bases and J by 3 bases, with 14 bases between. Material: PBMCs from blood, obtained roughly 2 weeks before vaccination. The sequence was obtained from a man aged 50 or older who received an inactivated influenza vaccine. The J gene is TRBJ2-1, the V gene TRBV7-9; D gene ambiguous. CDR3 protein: CASSPFDGFYNEQFF. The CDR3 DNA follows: TGTGCCAGCAGCCCCTTCGACGGCTTCTACAATGAGCAGTTCTTC.